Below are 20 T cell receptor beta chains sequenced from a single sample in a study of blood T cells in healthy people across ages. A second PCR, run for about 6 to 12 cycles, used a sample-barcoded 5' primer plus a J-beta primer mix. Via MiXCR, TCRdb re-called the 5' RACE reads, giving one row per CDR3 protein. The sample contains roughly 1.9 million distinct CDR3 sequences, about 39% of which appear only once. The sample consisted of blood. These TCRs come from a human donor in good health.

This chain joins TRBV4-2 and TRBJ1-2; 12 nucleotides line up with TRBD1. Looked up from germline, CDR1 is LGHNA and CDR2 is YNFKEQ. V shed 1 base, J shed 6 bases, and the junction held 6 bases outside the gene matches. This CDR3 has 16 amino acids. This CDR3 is CASSQAGTGGVDGYTF. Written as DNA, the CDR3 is TGTGCCAGCAGCCAAGCCGGGACAGGGGGCGTAGATGGCTACACCTTC.

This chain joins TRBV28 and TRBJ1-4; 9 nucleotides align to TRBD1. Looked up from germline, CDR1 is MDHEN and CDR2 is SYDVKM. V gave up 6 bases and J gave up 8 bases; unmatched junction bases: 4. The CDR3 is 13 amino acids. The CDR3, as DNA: TGTGCCAGCAGAGGGACAGGGCACGAAAAACTGTTTTTT. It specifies CASRGTGHEKLFF.

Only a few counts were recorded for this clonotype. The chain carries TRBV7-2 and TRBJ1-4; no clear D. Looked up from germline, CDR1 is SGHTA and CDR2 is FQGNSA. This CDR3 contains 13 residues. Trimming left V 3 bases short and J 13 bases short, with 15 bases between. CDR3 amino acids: CASSFTPDLGLFF. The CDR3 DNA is TGTGCCAGCAGCTTCACGCCCGACTTGGGACTGTTTTTT.

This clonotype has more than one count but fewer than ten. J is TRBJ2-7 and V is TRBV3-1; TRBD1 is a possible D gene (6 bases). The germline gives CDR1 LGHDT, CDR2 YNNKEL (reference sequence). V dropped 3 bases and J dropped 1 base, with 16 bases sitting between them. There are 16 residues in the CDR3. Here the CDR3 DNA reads TGTGCCAGCAGCCATATACTCAGGGGACCATCCTACGAGCAGTACTTC. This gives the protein CASSHILRGPSYEQYF.

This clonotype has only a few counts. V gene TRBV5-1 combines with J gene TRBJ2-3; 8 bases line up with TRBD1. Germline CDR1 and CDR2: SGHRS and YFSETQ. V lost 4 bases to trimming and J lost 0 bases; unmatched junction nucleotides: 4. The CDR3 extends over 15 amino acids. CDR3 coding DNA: TGCGCCAGCAGCCTTCAGGGGGCTAGCACAGATACGCAGTATTTT. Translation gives CASSLQGASTDTQYF.

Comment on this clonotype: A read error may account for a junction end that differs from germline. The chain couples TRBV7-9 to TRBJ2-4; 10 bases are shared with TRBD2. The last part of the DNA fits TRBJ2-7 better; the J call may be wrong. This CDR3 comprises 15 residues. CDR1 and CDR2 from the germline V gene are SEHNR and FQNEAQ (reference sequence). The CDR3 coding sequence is TGTGCCAGCAGCCTAGCGGGGGATTACTCCTACGAGCAGTACTTC. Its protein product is CASSLAGDYSYEQYF.

The CDR3 region is CASSQEAGKGYEQYF. As DNA, the CDR3 is TGTGCCAGCAGCCAAGAAGCTGGGAAGGGCTACGAGCAGTACTTC. V usage is TRBV4-2 and J usage is TRBJ2-4; D gene unclear. The J call may be wrong; the DNA end is better matched by TRBJ2-7. The V gene's germline CDR1 is LGHNA and CDR2 YNFKEQ. This CDR3 has 15 amino acids.

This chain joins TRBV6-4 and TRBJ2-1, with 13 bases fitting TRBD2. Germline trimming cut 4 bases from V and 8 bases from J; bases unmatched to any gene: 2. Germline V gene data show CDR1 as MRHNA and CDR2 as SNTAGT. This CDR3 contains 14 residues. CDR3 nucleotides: TGTGCCAGCAGTGGGACTAGCGGGGGCGATGAGCAGTTCTTC. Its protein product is CASSGTSGGDEQFF.

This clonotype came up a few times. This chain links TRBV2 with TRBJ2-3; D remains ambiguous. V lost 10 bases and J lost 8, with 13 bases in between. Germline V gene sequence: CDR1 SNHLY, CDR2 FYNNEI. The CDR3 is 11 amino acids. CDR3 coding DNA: TGTGCCATCTATGATGCAAGTACGCAGTATTTT. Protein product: CAIYDASTQYF.

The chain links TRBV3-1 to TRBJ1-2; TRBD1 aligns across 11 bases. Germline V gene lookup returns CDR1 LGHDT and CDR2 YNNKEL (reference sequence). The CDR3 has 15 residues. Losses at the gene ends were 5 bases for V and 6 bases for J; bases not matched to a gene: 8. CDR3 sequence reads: CASSGPGQGGHGYTF. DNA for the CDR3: TGTGCCAGCAGCGGACCGGGACAGGGGGGGCATGGCTACACCTTC.

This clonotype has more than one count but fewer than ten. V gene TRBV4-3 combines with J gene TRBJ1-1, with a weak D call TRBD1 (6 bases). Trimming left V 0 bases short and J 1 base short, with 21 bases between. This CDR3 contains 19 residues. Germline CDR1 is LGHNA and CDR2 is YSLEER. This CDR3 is CASSQDGLWQGRQNTEAFF. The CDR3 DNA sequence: TGCGCCAGCAGCCAAGATGGGTTGTGGCAGGGGAGGCAGAACACTGAAGCTTTCTTT.

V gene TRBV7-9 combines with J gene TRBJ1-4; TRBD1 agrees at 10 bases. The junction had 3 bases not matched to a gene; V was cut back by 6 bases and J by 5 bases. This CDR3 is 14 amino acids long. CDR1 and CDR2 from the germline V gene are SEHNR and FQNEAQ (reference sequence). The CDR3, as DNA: TGTGCCAGCAGAAGGACAGGGGGGAATGAAAAACTGTTTTTT. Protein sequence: CASRRTGGNEKLFF.

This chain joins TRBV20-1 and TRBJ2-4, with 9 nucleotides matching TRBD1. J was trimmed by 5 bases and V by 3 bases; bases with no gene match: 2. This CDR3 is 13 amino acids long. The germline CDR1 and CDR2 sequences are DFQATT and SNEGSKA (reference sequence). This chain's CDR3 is CSASTGGQNIQYF. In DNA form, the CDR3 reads TGCAGTGCTAGTACAGGGGGCCAAAACATTCAGTACTTC.

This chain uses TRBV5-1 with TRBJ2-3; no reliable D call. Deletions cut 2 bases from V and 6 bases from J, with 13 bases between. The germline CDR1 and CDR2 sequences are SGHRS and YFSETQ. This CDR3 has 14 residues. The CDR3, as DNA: TGCGCCAGCAGCTTCTTTACCCAGGAGGATACGCAGTATTTT. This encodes CASSFFTQEDTQYF.

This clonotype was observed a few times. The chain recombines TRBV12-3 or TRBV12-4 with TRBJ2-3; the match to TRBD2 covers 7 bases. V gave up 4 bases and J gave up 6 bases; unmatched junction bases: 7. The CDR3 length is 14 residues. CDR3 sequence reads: CASSWEGVADTQYF. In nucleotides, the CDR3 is TGTGCCAGCAGTTGGGAGGGAGTTGCGGATACGCAGTATTTT.

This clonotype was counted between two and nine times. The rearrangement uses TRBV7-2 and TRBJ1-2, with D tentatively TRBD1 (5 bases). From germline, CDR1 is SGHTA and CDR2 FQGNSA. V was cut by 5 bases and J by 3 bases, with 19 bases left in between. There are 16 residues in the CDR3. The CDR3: CASSDFGAGRDYGYTF. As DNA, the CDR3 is TGTGCCAGCAGCGACTTTGGGGCAGGGAGAGACTATGGCTACACCTTC.

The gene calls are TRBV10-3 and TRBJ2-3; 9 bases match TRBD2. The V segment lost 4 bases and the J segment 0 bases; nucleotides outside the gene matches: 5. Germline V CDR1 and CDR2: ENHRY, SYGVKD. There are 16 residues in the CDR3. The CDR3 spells CAISGASGASTDTQYF. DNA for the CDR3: TGTGCCATCAGTGGAGCTAGCGGGGCTAGCACAGATACGCAGTATTTT.

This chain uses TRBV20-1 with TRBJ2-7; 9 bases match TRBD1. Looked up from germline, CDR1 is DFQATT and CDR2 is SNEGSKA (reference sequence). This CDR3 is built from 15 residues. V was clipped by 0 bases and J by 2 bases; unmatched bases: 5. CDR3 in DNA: TGCAGTGCTAGAGAGCGACAGGGGGGGACCTACGAGCAGTACTTC. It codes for CSARERQGGTYEQYF.

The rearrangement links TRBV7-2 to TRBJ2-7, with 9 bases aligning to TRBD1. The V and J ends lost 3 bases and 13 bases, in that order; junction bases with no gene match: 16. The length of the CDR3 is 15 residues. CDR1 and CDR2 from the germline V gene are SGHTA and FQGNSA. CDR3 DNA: TGTGCCAGCAGCTTCACCGCCTCTGCCGGGACAGGGACTTACTTC. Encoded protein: CASSFTASAGTGTYF.

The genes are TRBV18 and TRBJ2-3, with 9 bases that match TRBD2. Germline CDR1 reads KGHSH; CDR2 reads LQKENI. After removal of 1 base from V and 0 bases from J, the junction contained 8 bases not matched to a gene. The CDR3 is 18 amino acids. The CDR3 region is CASSPLLAGAISTDTQYF. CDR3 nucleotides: TGTGCCAGCTCACCACTGTTAGCGGGGGCGATTAGCACAGATACGCAGTATTTT.